This paragraph reports one T cell receptor beta chain. This sample is part of a study of blood T cell repertoires in COVID-19. TCRdb's table, derived via immunoSEQ multiplex PCR, lists solely in-frame clones and lacks some. The sample includes roughly 570,000 clones, 85% to 90% of them seen just once. This CDR3 has 15 residues. Germline CDR1 is LGHDT and CDR2 is YNNKEL (reference sequence). J was trimmed by 2 bases and V by 4 bases; bases with no gene match: 6. The chain couples TRBV3-1 (or the pseudogene TRBV3-2) to TRBJ2-7; 9 positions agree with TRBD1. The TCR originated in a woman aged 45-65 years with COVID-19, enrolled during active disease. Sequencing was done on a sample of peripheral blood. CDR3 DNA: TGTGCCAGCAGCCCAAGGACAGGGGCTACCTACGAGCAGTACTTC. Translating it yields CASSPRTGATYEQYF.